This TCR beta chain emerged from a study of metastatic and nonmetastatic thyroid tumors. About the study: It was across blood and tumor or nodule tissue from malignant and benign thyroid patients that repertoires were compared.

No patient received treatment before thyroid surgery. Study outcomes and limitations: It was reported that TCR beta diversity was significantly higher in malignant thyroid tumors than benign nodules, in blood and tumor.

TCRdb recomputed clones from the PCR reads via MiXCR. The sample carries over 25,000 clones, more than 10% recorded once. In this sample, this clone turned up many times. Its target is not known. CDR3 length: 17 amino acids. V gave up 4 bases and J gave up 5 bases; unmatched junction bases: 12. Germline CDR1 reads SGDLS; CDR2 reads YYNGEE. This receptor was taken from a female donor with papillary thyroid cancer or a benign thyroid nodule (not recorded which). Some clones in this sample may be carry-over from other donors' samples. V and J are TRBV9 and TRBJ2-5, with 12 bases matching TRBD2. Sample: blood. The CDR3 DNA is TGTGCCAGCAGCCCCAACTCGGGACTAGCGGGCGAGGAGACCCAGTACTTC. Amino acids: CASSPNSGLAGEETQYF.